Listed here is a single T cell receptor (beta chain). These data are taken from a study of blood T cell repertoires in COVID-19. Whole-study context: PBMCs, B-cell-depleted T cells, or T cells provided the cDNA or gDNA that made up the material.

Trimming took 3 bases from V and 1 from J; bases not matched to a gene: 4. The CDR3 extends over 15 amino acids. CDR1 is MNHNS, CDR2 SASEGT, per germline. The table came from immunoSEQ multiplex PCR; TCRdb's copy has only in-frame clones and leaves some out. The sample holds over 200,000 clones, 84% seen once. This clonotype was obtained from a woman in her forties or fifties with active or convalescent COVID-19. Material: peripheral blood. V usage is TRBV6-1 and J usage is TRBJ2-7, with 9 nucleotides matching TRBD1. DNA of the CDR3: TGTGCCAGCAGTGACCGGGACAGGGCTTCCTACGAGCAGTACGTC. This codes for CASSDRDRASYEQYV.